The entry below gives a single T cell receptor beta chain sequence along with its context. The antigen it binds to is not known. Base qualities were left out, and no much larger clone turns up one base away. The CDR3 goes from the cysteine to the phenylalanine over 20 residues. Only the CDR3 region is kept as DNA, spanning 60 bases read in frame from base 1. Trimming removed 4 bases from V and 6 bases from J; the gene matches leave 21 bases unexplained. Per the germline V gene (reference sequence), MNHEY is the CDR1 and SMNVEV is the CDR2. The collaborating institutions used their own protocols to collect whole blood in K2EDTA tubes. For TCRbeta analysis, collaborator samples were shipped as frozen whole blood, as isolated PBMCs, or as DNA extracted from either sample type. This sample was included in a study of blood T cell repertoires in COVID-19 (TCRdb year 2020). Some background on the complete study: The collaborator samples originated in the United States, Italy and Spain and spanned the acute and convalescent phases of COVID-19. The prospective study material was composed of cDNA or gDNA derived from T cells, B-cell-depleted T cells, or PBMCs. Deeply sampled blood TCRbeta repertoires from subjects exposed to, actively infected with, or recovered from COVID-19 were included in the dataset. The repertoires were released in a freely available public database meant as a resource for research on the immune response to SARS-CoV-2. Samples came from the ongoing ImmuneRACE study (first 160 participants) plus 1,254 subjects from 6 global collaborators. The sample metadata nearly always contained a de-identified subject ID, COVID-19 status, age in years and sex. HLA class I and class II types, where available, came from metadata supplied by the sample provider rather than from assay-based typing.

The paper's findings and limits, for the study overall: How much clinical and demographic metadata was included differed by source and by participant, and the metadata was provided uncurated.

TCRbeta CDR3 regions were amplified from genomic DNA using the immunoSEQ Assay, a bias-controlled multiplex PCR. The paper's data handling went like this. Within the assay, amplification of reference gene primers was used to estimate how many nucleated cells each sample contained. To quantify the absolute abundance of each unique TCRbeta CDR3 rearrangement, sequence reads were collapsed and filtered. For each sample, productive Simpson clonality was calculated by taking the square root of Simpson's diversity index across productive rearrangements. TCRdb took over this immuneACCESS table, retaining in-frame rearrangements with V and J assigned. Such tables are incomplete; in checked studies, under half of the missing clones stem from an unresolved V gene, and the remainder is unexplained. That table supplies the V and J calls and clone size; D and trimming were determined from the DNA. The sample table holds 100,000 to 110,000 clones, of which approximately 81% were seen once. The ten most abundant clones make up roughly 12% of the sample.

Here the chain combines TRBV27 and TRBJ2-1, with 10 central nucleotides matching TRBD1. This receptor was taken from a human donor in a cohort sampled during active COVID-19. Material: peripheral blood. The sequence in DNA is TGTGCCAGCAGTTCACGACAGGGGGCGACGGCAGGGGAACTATTCAATGAGCAGTTCTTC. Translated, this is CASSSRQGATAGELFNEQFF.